This T cell receptor beta chain was captured by sequencing in a study of radiation and T cells in renal cell carcinoma (TCRdb year 2020). Some background on the complete study: Samples came from a clinical trial, in which primary renal cell carcinomas received 15 Gy stereotactic body radiation therapy followed by nephrectomy 4 weeks later. TCR beta sequencing covered roughly 53 samples in total, comprising about 26 tumors and roughly 27 peripheral blood samples. Across all 53 samples, 3.5 million to 4.5 million unique CDR3 nucleotide sequences encoding 2,658,974 unique CDR3 amino acid sequences were identified. Points the paper makes about the study in general: No pretreatment tumor biopsies were available, so the baseline intratumoral presence of clonotypes could not be determined. Because the trial had a single-armed design, the trial could not examine how radiation dose or scheduling affected the TCR repertoire. In blood, the top tumor clonotypes increased between baseline and 2 weeks post-radiation and then shrank by 4 weeks, which suggests that tumor-resident clones expanded only transiently. Tracking of blood repertoire dynamics stopped at about 4 weeks after treatment, with no follow-up past that point.

TCR beta libraries were generated from genomic DNA with the immunoSEQ kit, following the manufacturer's recommendations. To prepare the libraries, a first multiplex PCR with proprietary primers was run, followed by a second PCR that added unique barcodes, and a bead cleanup was done after each round. Each sample batch included a kit-provided positive control reaction and a negative control reaction. The final libraries underwent checking on an Agilent 4200 TapeStation D1000 ScreenTape, volumetric pooling, and quantification by qPCR. An Illumina NextSeq500 fitted with a MidOutput 150-cycle cartridge performed the sequencing, running 156 Read1 cycles and 15 Index1 cycles with the kit's custom primers. The pooled library was loaded at roughly 1 pM with about 20% PhiX control spiked in. The authors' analysis ran thus. The vendor-processed data were analyzed in R, and a clonotype was defined as all T cells that share the same CDR3 nucleotide sequence. In the clone abundance analyses, frequencies were normalized to the 10,000 most abundant clones in each sample. Before analysis, public T cell clones were removed, and these numbered fewer than six per sample on average. Tumor-enriched clonotypes and baseline blood-enriched clonotypes were defined as those with an abundance difference of at least 32-fold between compartments. Clonotypes expanded or contracted between blood time points were identified with a beta-binomial differential abundance model. The Baroni-Urbani and Buser coefficient was used to measure tumor-blood repertoire similarity, and groups were compared with two-tailed Wilcoxon tests in R. Sourced from immuneACCESS, this table was stored by TCRdb with only in-frame sequences that have V and J called. A share of the clones is absent; for the studies checked, an unresolved V gene accounts for under half, and the remainder has no known explanation. That table supplies the V and J calls and clone size; D and trimming were determined from the DNA. Across this sample there are 140,000 to 150,000 clones, with 88% seen only once. Jointly, the top ten make up around 4.4% of the sample.

Between the V and J ends, shortened by 8 bases and 4 bases respectively, the junction contains 12 bases. CDR1 SEHNR and CDR2 FQNEAQ were looked up in the germline V gene (reference sequence). Its CDR3 holds 12 amino acids, cysteine through phenylalanine. Only the CDR3 portion is preserved as DNA: 36 bases, with reading frame beginning at the first base. This specimen's time point label, per the study, means: baseline pretreatment blood. Reading the label with the study, this specimen's treatment or condition is: 15 Gy SBRT to primary tumor, nephrectomy 4 weeks later. To follow tumor-enriched clonotypes, peripheral blood was collected serially from radiation-treated patients at baseline and again at 2 weeks and 4 weeks after SBRT. Every patient had renal cell carcinoma of clear cell pathology. The QIAamp DNA Blood Mini Kit (Qiagen) was used to prepare genomic DNA for TCR sequencing. Samples were included in the analyses only if all quality control checks were passed.

To note about this clone: It lacks a known antigen. There are no base qualities to consult, and no much larger clone falls within one base.

The chain employs TRBV7-9 and TRBJ2-7; TRBD1 is perhaps the D gene, given 6 matching bases. Sequenced material: blood, taken from a patient whose treatment included radiotherapy and nephrectomy. The receptor was derived from a woman between 70 and 85 years old with renal cell carcinoma. CDR3 region: CASAGELYEQYF. The DNA reads as follows: TGTGCCAGCGCAGGGGAGCTTTACGAGCAGTACTTC.